This TCR beta chain is from a study of T cell responses to AZD1222 COVID-19 vaccine (dated by TCRdb to the early 2020s). At the level of the whole study: A total of 230 or so trial participants underwent TCR sequencing, of whom around 200 received two doses of AZD1222 and about 26 received two doses of the MenACWY control vaccine. Trial participants were enrolled by age into subgroups of 18-55, 56-69 and 70-plus years, and roughly 150, 30 and 60 TCR-sequenced participants, respectively, were included in these subgroups. What the research found in general, with its limitations: Conclusions about previously exposed vaccinees were limited because only a handful of AZD1222 recipients were SARS-CoV-2 seropositive at baseline. In the small 56-69-year group, the increase in depth fell short of significance, most likely because of low power. Participants were mostly white British and included more females than males, and it was suggested by the authors that clonal diversity may have been underestimated. Nearly half of unique spike-specific TCRs reportedly recognized epitopes outside regions mutated in the B.1.351 and B.1.1.7 variants. The vaccine-associated CD4 TCRs covered the entire spike protein, and the dominant responses fell in regions 160-218 and 743-854. Because no day 14 peak-response samples were available, repertoires were characterized only after the peak T cell response. After two AZD1222 doses, spike-specific TCR breadth and depth were significantly higher than at day 0 and than in MenACWY recipients.

CDR1 and CDR2, per the germline V gene, are KGHDR and SFDVKD. The CDR3 runs 16 residues from the cysteine to the phenylalanine. Of all the DNA, just the CDR3 is kept, 48 bases in frame from base 1. V is reduced by 3 bases and J by 3 bases, leaving a spacing of 16 bases between them. The CDR3 regions of human TCRbeta chains were analyzed by immunosequencing. The authors' pipeline ran thus. TCRs in the repertoires were matched against a reference library of SARS-CoV-2-specific TCRs that had been generated with the MIRA antigen-specificity platform. Breadth meant the fraction of unique TCRs that were SARS-CoV-2-associated, whereas depth meant the fraction of total T cells that were SARS-CoV-2-associated. Using the MIRA data, every spike-specific TCR was mapped to the spike region that the TCR reacted to and assigned to either a CD4 or a CD8 class. Log10-transformed breadth and depth values were compared by one-way ANOVA with Sidak's multiple comparisons tests. TCRdb took over this immuneACCESS table, retaining in-frame rearrangements with V and J assigned. Such tables are incomplete; in checked studies, under half of the missing clones stem from an unresolved V gene, and the remainder is unexplained. V and J calls and clone size are as listed in that table; D and trimming were resolved from the DNA. A total of 100,000 to 140,000 clones appear in this sample, roughly 85% of them only once. About 5% of the sample is held by the ten biggest clonotypes.

Note on this clone: It lacks a known antigen. The input lacks base qualities; no much larger clone sits a single base away.

The time point tag for this specimen amounts to: about 28 days (+/-7) after the second vaccine dose. AZD1222 recipients given second doses at about 4 weeks or at about 12 weeks were pooled, since spike-specific TCR depth and breadth were not found to differ between the two schedules. Vaccinee samples came from UK trials COV001 and COV002, including a single-blind randomized controlled phase 2/3 trial of AZD1222 (ChAdOx1 nCoV-19) in healthy adults. For TCRbeta chain sequencing, PBMC samples were collected from trial participants at day 0 and at day 28 after the second dose. The chain is encoded by TRBV24-1 joined to TRBJ2-5; the D segment could be TRBD2, given 7 matching bases. The receptor comes from an adult who received the AZD1222 COVID-19 vaccine. Sequencing used peripheral blood, obtained 28 days after the second AZD1222 dose. Here the CDR3 is given as CATSDPGAGAKETQYF. The bases are TGTGCCACCAGTGATCCGGGGGCGGGGGCCAAAGAGACCCAGTACTTC.